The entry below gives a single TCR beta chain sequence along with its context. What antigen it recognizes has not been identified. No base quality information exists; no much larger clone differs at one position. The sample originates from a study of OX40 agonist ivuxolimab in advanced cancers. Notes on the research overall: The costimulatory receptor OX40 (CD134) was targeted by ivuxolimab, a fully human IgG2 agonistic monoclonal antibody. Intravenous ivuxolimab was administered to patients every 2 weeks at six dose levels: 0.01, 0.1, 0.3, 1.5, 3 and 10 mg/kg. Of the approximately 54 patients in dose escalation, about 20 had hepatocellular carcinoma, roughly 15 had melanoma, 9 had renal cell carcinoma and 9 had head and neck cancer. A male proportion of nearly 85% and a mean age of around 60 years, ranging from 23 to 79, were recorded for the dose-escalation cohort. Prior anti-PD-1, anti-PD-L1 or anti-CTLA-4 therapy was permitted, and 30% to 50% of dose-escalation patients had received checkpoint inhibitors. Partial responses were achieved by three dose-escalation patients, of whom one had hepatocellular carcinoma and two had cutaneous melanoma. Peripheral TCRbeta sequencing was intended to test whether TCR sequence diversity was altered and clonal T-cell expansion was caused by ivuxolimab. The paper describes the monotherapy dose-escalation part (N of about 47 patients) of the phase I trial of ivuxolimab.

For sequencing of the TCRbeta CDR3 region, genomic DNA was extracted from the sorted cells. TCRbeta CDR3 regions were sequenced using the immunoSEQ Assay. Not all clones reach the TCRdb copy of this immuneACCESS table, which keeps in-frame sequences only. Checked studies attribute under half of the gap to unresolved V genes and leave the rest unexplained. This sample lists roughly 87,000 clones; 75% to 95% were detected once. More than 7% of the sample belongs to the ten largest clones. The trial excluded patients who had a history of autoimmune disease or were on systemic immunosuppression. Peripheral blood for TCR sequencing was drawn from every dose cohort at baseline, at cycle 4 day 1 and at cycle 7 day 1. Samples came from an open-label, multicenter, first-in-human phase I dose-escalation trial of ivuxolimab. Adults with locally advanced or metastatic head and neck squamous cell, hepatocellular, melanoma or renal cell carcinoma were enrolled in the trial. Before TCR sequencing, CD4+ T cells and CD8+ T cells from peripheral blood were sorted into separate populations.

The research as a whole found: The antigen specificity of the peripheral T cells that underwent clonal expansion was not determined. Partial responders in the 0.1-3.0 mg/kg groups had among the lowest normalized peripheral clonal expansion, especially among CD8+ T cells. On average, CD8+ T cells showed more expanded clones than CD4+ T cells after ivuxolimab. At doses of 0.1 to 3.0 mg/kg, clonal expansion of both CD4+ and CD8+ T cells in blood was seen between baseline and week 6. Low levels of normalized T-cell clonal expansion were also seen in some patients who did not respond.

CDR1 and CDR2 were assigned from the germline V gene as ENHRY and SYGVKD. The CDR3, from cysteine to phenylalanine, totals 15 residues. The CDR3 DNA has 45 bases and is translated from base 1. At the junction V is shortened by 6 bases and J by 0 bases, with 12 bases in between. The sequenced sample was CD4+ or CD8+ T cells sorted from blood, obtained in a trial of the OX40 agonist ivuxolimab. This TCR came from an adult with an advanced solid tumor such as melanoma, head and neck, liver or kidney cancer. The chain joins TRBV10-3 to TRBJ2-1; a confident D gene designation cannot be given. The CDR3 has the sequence CAIRGSESSYNEQFF. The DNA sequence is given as TGTGCCATCAGGGGAAGCGAAAGCTCCTACAATGAGCAGTTCTTC.